This T cell receptor (beta chain) was captured in a study of blood T cell repertoires in COVID-19 (dated by TCRdb to about 2020). Context from the whole study: Samples from collaborators originated in the United States, Italy and Spain and spanned both the acute and convalescent phases of COVID-19. The prospective study material was composed of cDNA or gDNA derived from T cells, B-cell-depleted T cells, or PBMCs. The dataset comprised deeply sampled blood TCRbeta repertoires from subjects exposed to, actively infected with, or recovered from COVID-19. The repertoires were made available in a free public database intended to serve as a resource for research on the immune response to SARS-CoV-2. The samples were drawn from the first 160 participants of the ongoing ImmuneRACE study and from 1,254 subjects provided by 6 global collaborators. Nearly every sample came with metadata listing a de-identified subject ID, COVID-19 status, age in years and sex. HLA class I and class II types, where available, came from metadata supplied by the sample provider rather than from assay-based typing. The study at large found these results: How much clinical and demographic metadata was included differed by source and by participant, and the metadata was provided uncurated.

The immunoSEQ Assay, a bias-controlled multiplex PCR, was used to amplify TCRbeta CDR3 regions from genomic DNA. The original pipeline was this. The number of nucleated cells in each sample was estimated from the amplification of reference gene primers within the assay. Sequence reads were collapsed and filtered to measure the absolute abundance of every unique TCRbeta CDR3 rearrangement. For each sample, productive Simpson clonality was calculated by taking the square root of Simpson's diversity index across productive rearrangements. In TCRdb, the immuneACCESS table is reduced to in-frame sequences with V and J assigned. These tables do not hold every clone; where another copy was compared, an unresolved V gene accounts for under half, and the others remain unexplained. V and J calls and clone size are copied from that table; D and trimming were computed from the DNA. Counted in this sample were under 400,000 clones; 65% to 90% of them appeared once. 4% to 5.5% of the sample is taken by the ten largest.

CDR1 SGHTA and CDR2 FQGTGA were looked up in the germline V gene. Between the V and J ends, shortened by 2 bases and 5 bases respectively, the junction contains 12 bases. The CDR3 has 14 amino acids, counting the end cysteine and phenylalanine. Here the CDR3 DNA is all that survives: 42 bases in frame from base 1. As to this clone: The antigen it recognizes is unknown. No base quality values were provided; no much bigger clone lies one nucleotide off.

In the prospective study, participants were roughly 18 to 95 years old, resided in about two dozen geographic areas of the United States, and were enrolled through a virtual design. To assign participants to cohorts, the prospective study relied on clinical history that participants themselves reported in a screening survey and a study questionnaire. Each participant in the prospective study had whole blood, serum and a nasopharyngeal or oropharyngeal swab collected by mobile phlebotomists. Prospective study participants could optionally give additional blood draws and questionnaires over an approximately 2-month period. Before DNA extraction, prospective study blood samples were shipped either frozen or at room temperature.

Here the chain combines TRBV7-3 and TRBJ2-5; the D gene is perhaps TRBD2, from 6 matching bases. Material for sequencing was PBMCs or T cells enriched from blood (not recorded which). The receptor's source is a woman between 40 and 50 years old with acute COVID-19. CDR3 loop: CASSLGGAGETQYF. The DNA is TGTGCCAGCAGCTTAGGAGGGGCAGGGGAGACCCAGTACTTC.